This entry lists 3 T cell receptor beta chains sequenced from one sample in a study of blood T cell repertoires in COVID-19. Clones were read by immunoSEQ multiplex PCR, and TCRdb kept only the in-frame ones, dropping some. In the table there are a few hundred thousand clones, roughly four fifths of which are singletons. The specimen sequenced was PBMCs or T cells enriched from blood (not recorded which). The receptors come from a woman in her 50s who had recovered from COVID-19.

This rearrangement joins TRBV6-5 to TRBJ1-1, with unresolved D. V lost 7 bases and J 1 base, leaving 10 bases between the germline ends. This CDR3 spans 13 amino acids. Germline V gene sequence: CDR1 MNHEY, CDR2 SVGAGI. This CDR3 reads CASKGGQNTEAFF. The CDR3 bases are TGTGCCAGCAAAGGCGGCCAGAACACTGAAGCTTTCTTT.

The chain combines TRBV7-2 with TRBJ2-5, with D possibly being TRBD2 (6 bases). Germline lookup yields CDR1 SGHTA and CDR2 FQGNSA. The CDR3 runs 14 residues. The germline V and J ends were trimmed by 0 bases and 5 bases, with 10 bases remaining between them. The CDR3 DNA is TGTGCCAGCAGCTTAGCGGAGGGCCAGGAGACCCAGTACTTC. Protein: CASSLAEGQETQYF. Combining the CDR3 with reference TRBV7-2 and TRBJ2-5 gives the whole variable domain GAGVSQSPSNKVTEKGKDVELRCDPISGHTALYWYRQSLGQGLEFLIYFQGNSAPDKSGLPSDRFSAERTGGSVSTLTIQRTQQEDSAVYLCASSLAEGQETQYFGPGTRLLVL.

The J gene is TRBJ1-2, the V gene TRBV2, with D uncertain. The CDR3 totals 13 residues. V lost 2 bases, J lost 8 bases, and 12 bases lay in between. Germline V gene lookup returns CDR1 SNHLY and CDR2 FYNNEI. CDR3 amino acids: CASSEIAYLGYTF. DNA for the CDR3: TGTGCCAGCAGTGAAATCGCCTACTTAGGCTACACCTTC.